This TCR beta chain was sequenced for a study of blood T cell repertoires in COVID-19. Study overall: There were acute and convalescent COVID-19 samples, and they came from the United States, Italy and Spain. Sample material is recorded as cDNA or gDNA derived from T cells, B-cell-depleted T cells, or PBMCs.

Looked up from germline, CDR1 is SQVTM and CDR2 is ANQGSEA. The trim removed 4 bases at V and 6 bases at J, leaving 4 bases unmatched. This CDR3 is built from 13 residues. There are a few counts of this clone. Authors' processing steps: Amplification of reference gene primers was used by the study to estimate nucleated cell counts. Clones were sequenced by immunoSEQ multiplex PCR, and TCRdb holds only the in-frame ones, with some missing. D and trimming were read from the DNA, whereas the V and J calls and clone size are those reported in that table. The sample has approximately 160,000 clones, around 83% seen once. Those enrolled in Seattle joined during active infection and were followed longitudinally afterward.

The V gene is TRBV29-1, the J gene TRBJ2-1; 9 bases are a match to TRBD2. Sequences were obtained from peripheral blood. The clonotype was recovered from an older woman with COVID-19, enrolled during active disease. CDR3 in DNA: TGCAGCGTTGTAGCGGGAGTTTTCAATGAGCAGTTCTTC. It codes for CSVVAGVFNEQFF.